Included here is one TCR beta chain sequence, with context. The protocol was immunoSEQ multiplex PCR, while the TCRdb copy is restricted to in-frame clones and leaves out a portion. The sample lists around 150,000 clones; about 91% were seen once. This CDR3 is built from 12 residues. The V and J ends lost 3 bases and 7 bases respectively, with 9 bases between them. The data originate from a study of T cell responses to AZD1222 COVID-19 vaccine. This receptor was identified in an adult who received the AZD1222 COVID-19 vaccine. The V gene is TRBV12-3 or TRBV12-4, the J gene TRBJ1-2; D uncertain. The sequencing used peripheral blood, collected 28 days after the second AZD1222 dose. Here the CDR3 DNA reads TGTGCCAGCAGTTTGGAAAGTACTGGCTACACCTTC. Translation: CASSLESTGYTF.